This T cell receptor beta chain originates from a study of breast tumors, draining lymph nodes, adjacent tissues. TCRdb analysed the multiplex PCR reads with MiXCR anew, one entry per CDR3 protein. The table shows about 21,000 distinct CDR3 sequences, with more than 25% occurring only once. General study findings and limits: Luminal-like breast cancer showed significantly greater tumor-nontumor repertoire similarity than basal-like breast cancer did. Tumor repertoires ranked between lymph nodes and nontumor tissue in diversity, with V and J gene preferences.

Looked up from germline, CDR1 is SGHTA and CDR2 is FQGNSA. This CDR3 spans 13 amino acids. Details on this clonotype: Its antigen is not identified. One end of the junction is discordant with germline, which a read error may explain.

The chain couples TRBV7-2 to TRBJ2-1; tentatively, D is TRBD2 (6 bases). The sequence derives from a female donor with breast cancer. Some clones in this sample may be carry-over from other donors' samples. Sequencing was carried out using breast tumor tissue. The CDR3 spells CASTINPGDERFF. Here the CDR3 DNA reads TGTGCCAGCACAATAAACCCGGGGGATGAGCGGTTCTTC. Full variable domain (missing parts from reference TRBV7-2 and TRBJ2-1): GAGVSQSPSNKVTEKGKDVELRCDPISGHTALYWYRQSLGQGLEFLIYFQGNSAPDKSGLPSDRFSAERTGGSVSTLTIQRTQQEDSAVYLCASTINPGDERFFGPGTRLTVL.